This TCR beta chain was retrieved from a study of CXCR3-negative and CXCR3-positive naive CD8 T cells. Broader study findings: TCR strength was inferred from TRB CDR3 properties, while surface CD5 was comparable between naive subsets. Naive cells that were CXCR3-positive had more hydrophobic TRB CDR3s (compared with CXCR3-negative naive cells).

UMI-labeled TRB cDNA libraries were prepared by 5' RACE. TCRdb re-called the 5' RACE reads and gives one entry per CDR3 protein, without DNA. The sample data list some 150,000 distinct CDR3 sequences. Notes on this clonotype: Its antigen is not known.

Triplicate sorts, 320,000 or so cells apiece, were made for each CD8+ T cell subset. A CD45RO-CCR7+CD27+CD95- profile was what naive CD8+ T cells displayed. Germline V gene sequence: CDR1 MDHEN, CDR2 SYDVKM. The CDR3 totals 15 residues. The chain links TRBV28 to TRBJ2-3; TCRdb's D call, TRBD2, is unchecked because there is no DNA. The sequence was collected from a human donor in good health. Some clones in this sample may be carry-over from other donors' samples. Sequencing input: naive CXCR3+ CD8+ T cells from blood. The subset denotes: CD45RO-CCR7+CD27+CD95- naive CD8+ T cells expressing CXCR3 (TNR3+). The CDR3 region is CASSVRDFSTDTQYF. Supplemented by reference TRBV28 and TRBJ2-3, the full variable domain reads DVKVTQSSRYLVKRTGEKVFLECVQDMDHENMFWYRQDPGLGLRLIYFSYDVKMKEKGDIPEGYSVSREKKERFSLILESASTNQTSMYLCASSVRDFSTDTQYFGPGTRLTVL.